This T cell receptor beta chain is drawn from a study of T cells in Graves' hyperthyroidism and ophthalmopathy. Findings and caveats of the study: The model predicted ophthalmopathy a median around six months before onset.

Concerning this clonotype itself: The antigen remains undetermined.

V lost 10 bases, J lost 2 bases, and 7 bases stayed unmatched. CDR3 length: 13 amino acids. The V gene's germline CDR1 is ENHRY and CDR2 SYGVKD. The investigators amplified TCR beta CDR3 regions from RNA transcripts. TCR CDR3 regions were first amplified by RT-PCR with HTBI primers. TCRdb re-analysed the multiplex PCR reads in MiXCR, keeping a single row per CDR3 protein. In the table there are 20,000 to 30,000 distinct CDR3 sequences, around 47% of which are singletons. The study excluded patients with uncontrolled infection, other autoimmune disease, pregnancy or lactation. The PBMCs were sourced from fresh peripheral blood (approximately 10 ml).

V gene TRBV10-3 combines with J gene TRBJ2-7; 8 nucleotides match TRBD2. The receptor's source is a woman aged 40-49 years with Graves' hyperthyroidism that later progressed to Graves' ophthalmopathy. Input material: blood. The CDR3 DNA is TGTGCCACCCTACAGCGGGAGCCCTACGAGCAGTACTTC. Protein sequence: CATLQREPYEQYF.